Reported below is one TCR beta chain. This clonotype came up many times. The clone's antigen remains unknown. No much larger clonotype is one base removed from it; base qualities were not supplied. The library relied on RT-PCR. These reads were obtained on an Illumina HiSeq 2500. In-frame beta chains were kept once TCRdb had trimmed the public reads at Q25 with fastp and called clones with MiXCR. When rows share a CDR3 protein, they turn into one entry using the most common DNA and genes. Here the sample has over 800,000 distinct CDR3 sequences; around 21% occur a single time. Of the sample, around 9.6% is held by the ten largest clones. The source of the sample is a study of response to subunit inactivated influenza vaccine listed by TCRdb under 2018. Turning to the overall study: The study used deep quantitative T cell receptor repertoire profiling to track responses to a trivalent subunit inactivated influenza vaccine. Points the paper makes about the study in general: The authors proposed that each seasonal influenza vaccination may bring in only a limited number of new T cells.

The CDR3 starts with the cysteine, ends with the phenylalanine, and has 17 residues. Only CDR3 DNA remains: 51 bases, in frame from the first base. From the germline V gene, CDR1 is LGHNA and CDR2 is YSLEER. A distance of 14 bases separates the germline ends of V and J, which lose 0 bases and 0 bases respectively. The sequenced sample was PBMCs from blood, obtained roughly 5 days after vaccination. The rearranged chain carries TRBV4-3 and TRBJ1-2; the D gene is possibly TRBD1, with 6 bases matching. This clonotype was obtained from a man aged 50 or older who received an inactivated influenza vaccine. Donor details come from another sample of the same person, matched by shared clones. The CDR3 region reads CASSQDLSQGSNYGYTF. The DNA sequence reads TGCGCCAGCAGCCAAGACCTAAGCCAGGGGTCTAACTATGGCTACACCTTC.